The next 5 T cell receptor beta chains were all read from a single sample in a study of a mutant IDH1 vaccine in newly diagnosed glioma. These TCRs are of unknown antigen specificity. Regarding time point: week 23, last vaccination. What each vaccine dose contained was 300 ug of mutant IDH1 20-mer peptide, accompanied by topical imiquimod. Profiled with immunoSEQ multiplex PCR; TCRdb holds only in-frame clones, not every one. The table lists 25,000 to 30,000 clones, approximately 78% of them singletons. Sequences were derived from PBMCs, sampled from a glioma patient whose treatment included an IDH1 peptide vaccine. The receptors stem from a woman aged 25 to 39 with glioma.

The chain is built from TRBV27 and TRBJ2-1; 7 nucleotides match TRBD1. This CDR3 has 15 residues. Trimming cost V 0 bases and J 3 bases; bases outside gene matches: 2. CDR1 is MNHEY and CDR2 is SMNVEV in the germline V gene (reference sequence). The CDR3 is CASSLSRDSYNEQFF. The CDR3 DNA is TGTGCCAGCAGTTTATCCCGGGACAGCTACAATGAGCAGTTCTTC.

The chain couples TRBV6-1 to TRBJ1-2; tentative D call: TRBD1 (5 bases). The CDR3 is made up of 15 amino acids. The V gene lost 1 base and the J gene lost 3 bases, with 12 bases spanning the gap. Germline V CDR1 and CDR2: MNHNS, SASEGT. The chain's CDR3 is CASSEGSRGHYGYTF. CDR3 nucleotide sequence: TGTGCCAGCAGTGAAGGTTCGAGGGGCCACTATGGCTACACCTTC.

The V gene is TRBV6-5, the J gene TRBJ1-5, with TRBD1 as a possible D gene (5 bases). The V end lost 6 bases, the J end lost 5 bases, and 14 bases lay between the germline ends. The CDR3 extends over 14 amino acids. Germline assignment: CDR1 MNHEY and CDR2 SVGAGI. The CDR3 DNA reads TGTGCCAGCAGCCGCGGACAAGGCCATCAGCCCCAGCATTTT. Encoded protein: CASSRGQGHQPQHF.

The chain links TRBV4-1 to TRBJ2-1; TRBD2 aligns across 7 bases. The V and J ends lost 4 bases and 8 bases, in that order; junction bases with no gene match: 8. The germline V gene encodes CDR1 MGHRA and CDR2 YSYEKL. This CDR3 comprises 14 residues. The CDR3 loop is CASSLTELADEQFF. Here the CDR3 DNA reads TGCGCCAGCAGCCTTACTGAGCTAGCGGATGAGCAGTTCTTC.

By share, this clone ranks as medium-sized. This chain uses TRBV5-1 with TRBJ1-3; D remains unclear. Looked up from germline, CDR1 is SGHRS and CDR2 is YFSETQ. V was trimmed by 0 bases and J by 0 bases, leaving 10 bases between them. The CDR3 is 16 residues long. CDR3 in amino acids: CASSLEPGGSGNTIYF. The DNA for the CDR3 is TGCGCCAGCAGCTTGGAACCAGGTGGCTCTGGAAACACCATATATTTT.